The 27 T cell receptor beta chains given below trace back to one sample, sequenced in a study of blood T cell repertoires in COVID-19. The data were produced by immunoSEQ multiplex PCR, yet TCRdb's version contains in-frame clones alone and is incomplete. The table lists some 140,000 clones, roughly 77% of them singletons, with approximately 5.2% in the top ten. The source material was peripheral blood. All receptors come from a woman between 65 and 79 years old with COVID-19, enrolled during active disease.

This clone is a singleton in its sample. The chain links TRBV12-3 or TRBV12-4 to TRBJ1-1; 7 bases agree with TRBD1. The CDR3 extends over 13 amino acids. V trimming: 5 bases; J trimming: 1 base; junction bases outside the gene matches: 1. CDR3 loop: CASSRTGNTEAFF. The CDR3 DNA is TGTGCCAGCAGTCGGACAGGGAACACTGAAGCTTTCTTT.

CDR3 in DNA: TGCGCCAGCAGAGGACTAGCGGTGAACACCGGGGAGCTGTTTTTT. Residues: CASRGLAVNTGELFF. The chain has TRBV5-1 and TRBJ2-2; 10 positions match TRBD2. The CDR3 loop spans 15 amino acids. Germline assignment: CDR1 SGHRS and CDR2 YFSETQ. V shed 5 bases, J shed 1 base, and the junction held 2 bases outside the gene matches. Based on the CDR3 plus reference TRBV5-1 and TRBJ2-2, the full variable domain is KAGVTQTPRYLIKTRGQQVTLSCSPISGHRSVSWYQQTPGQGLQFLFEYFSETQRNKGNFPGRFSGRQFSNSRSEMNVSTLELGDSALYLCASRGLAVNTGELFFGEGSRLTVL.

J is TRBJ1-5 and V is TRBV3-1 (or the pseudogene TRBV3-2), with 9 bases aligning to TRBD1. V trimming: 4 bases; J trimming: 6 bases; junction bases outside the gene matches: 4. The CDR3 is 14 amino acids. Germline V gene sequence: CDR1 LGHDT, CDR2 YNNKEL (reference sequence). The CDR3 DNA sequence: TGTGCCAGCAGCCTGGGACAGGGCTTTCAGCCCCAGCATTTT. This gives the protein CASSLGQGFQPQHF.

The chain is built from TRBV2 and TRBJ1-2; D not resolved. Germline V gene lookup returns CDR1 SNHLY and CDR2 FYNNEI. Trimming left V 8 bases short and J 0 bases short, with 10 bases between. The CDR3 extends over 13 amino acids. CDR3 protein: CASHVQPNYGYTF. Written as DNA, the CDR3 is TGTGCCAGCCACGTACAGCCTAACTATGGCTACACCTTC.

The rearrangement uses TRBV28 and TRBJ1-3; 8 bases line up with TRBD1. The V gene's germline CDR1 is MDHEN and CDR2 SYDVKM. V shed 3 bases, J shed 0 bases, and the junction held 1 base outside the gene matches. CDR3 length equals 15 residues. The CDR3, as DNA: TGTGCCAGCAGTTTCAGGGGGCCCTCTGGAAACACCATATATTTT. Its translation: CASSFRGPSGNTIYF.

The V call is TRBV15, the J call TRBJ1-3; TRBD1 matches 10 bases. Germline CDR1 reads LNHNV; CDR2 reads YYDKDF (reference sequence). The J segment lost 4 bases and the V segment lost 3 bases, leaving 9 bases of the junction unmatched. CDR3 size: 17 residues. CDR3: CATSSPGQGISGNTIYF. For the CDR3, the DNA is TGTGCCACCAGCAGTCCGGGACAGGGGATTTCGGGAAACACCATATATTTT.

Worth noting for this clone: The junction does not match germline at one end; this may be a read error. The chain links TRBV24-1 to TRBJ1-5; 8 nucleotides agree with TRBD1. Germline CDR1 KGHDR, CDR2 SFDVKD. The CDR3 runs to 13 residues. The CDR3 nucleotides are TGTGCCACCAGTGATGGGGGAGGCAGGGGGCCAGTTTTT. Translating it yields CATSDGGGRGPVF.

The chain carries TRBV27 and TRBJ2-7; possible D gene TRBD1, 6 bases. V gave up 4 bases and J gave up 2 bases, with 18 bases separating them. The CDR3 runs 16 residues. Germline V gene sequence: CDR1 MNHEY, CDR2 SMNVEV (reference sequence). The CDR3 region is CASSSPGQLKTYEQYF. CDR3 nucleotides: TGTGCCAGCAGTTCTCCGGGACAACTTAAGACCTACGAGCAGTACTTC.

This clone occurred a few times. This chain uses TRBV5-1 with TRBJ1-6; 7 bases match TRBD1. V lost 4 bases, J lost 11 bases, and 3 bases stayed unmatched. The CDR3 runs 12 residues. Germline assignment: CDR1 SGHRS and CDR2 YFSETQ. CDR3 sequence: CASSQGQAPLHF. The CDR3 nucleotides are TGCGCCAGCAGCCAAGGACAGGCACCCCTCCACTTT.

The J gene is TRBJ2-5, the V gene TRBV19; 11 positions agree with TRBD2. Trimming took 3 bases from V and 2 from J; bases not matched to a gene: 5. Germline V gene sequence: CDR1 LNHDA, CDR2 SQIVND (reference sequence). The CDR3 consists of 16 residues. The CDR3 sequence is CASSIVAGGSQETQYF. The CDR3 coding sequence is TGTGCCAGTAGTATCGTAGCGGGGGGGTCTCAAGAGACCCAGTACTTC.

V is TRBV5-6 and J is TRBJ2-5; TRBD1 agrees at 7 bases. The trim removed 4 bases at V and 5 bases at J, leaving 11 bases unmatched. Germline V gives CDR1 SGHDT, CDR2 YYEEEE. The CDR3 has 15 residues. As DNA, the CDR3 is TGTGCCAGCAGCCCCGGCGGACAGGCGAGTGAGACCCAGTACTTC. Translating gives CASSPGGQASETQYF.

This clone was seen a few times. Relative to the germline gene, one junction end is altered; a read error may explain this. V usage is TRBV5-1 and J usage is TRBJ1-2; D call uncertain. Germline CDR1 and CDR2: SGHRS and YFSETQ. The length of the CDR3 is 15 residues. The chain's CDR3 is CASSLGPPRMYGYTF. The CDR3 DNA reads TGCGCCAGCAGCTTAGGTCCTCCGCGGATGTATGGCTACACTTTC.

This chain uses TRBV2 with TRBJ1-1; weak D call: TRBD1 (6 bases). The germline CDR1 and CDR2 sequences are SNHLY and FYNNEI. This CDR3 region has 14 residues. Trimming cost V 6 bases and J 1 base, with 12 bases left between them. The CDR3, as DNA: TGTGCCAGCAGGGGGGCATCCCGGAACACTGAAGCTTTCTTT. This encodes CASRGASRNTEAFF.

The table lists this clone with a few counts. This chain joins TRBV19 and TRBJ1-1; D might be TRBD1 (6 bases). The germline V gene encodes CDR1 LNHDA and CDR2 SQIVND (reference sequence). The CDR3 has 14 residues. Trimming pared 6 bases from V and 1 base from J, leaving 12 bases between. The CDR3 sequence: CASRLTGTNTEAFF. The CDR3 nucleotides read TGTGCCAGTAGACTTACAGGGACGAACACTGAAGCTTTCTTT.

V gene TRBV19 combines with J gene TRBJ2-5; 9 positions match TRBD2. Germline CDR1 is LNHDA and CDR2 is SQIVND (reference sequence). The V segment lost 1 base and the J segment 4 bases; nucleotides outside the gene matches: 7. This CDR3 is 16 amino acids long. The CDR3 here is CASSIGGSGGLETQYF. The DNA for the CDR3 is TGTGCCAGTAGTATAGGAGGTAGCGGGGGCCTAGAGACCCAGTACTTC.

The chain has TRBV6-2 or TRBV6-3 and TRBJ2-2; no clear D gene. The germline gives CDR1 MNHEY, CDR2 SVGEGT. The CDR3 is 17 residues long. V lost 4 bases and J lost 4, with 19 bases in between. CDR3 sequence (DNA): TGTGCCAGCAGTTTAGGCCGAACAGCTCAACTCACCGGGGAGCTGTTTTTT. Translating it yields CASSLGRTAQLTGELFF.

The V gene is TRBV27, the J gene TRBJ1-3, with 11 nucleotides matching TRBD1. J gave up 2 bases and V 4 bases, and 4 bases lay outside the gene matches. CDR1 and CDR2 (germline): MNHEY, SMNVEV (reference sequence). The CDR3 spans 16 residues. DNA of the CDR3: TGTGCCAGCAGTTGGCGGGGACAGGGGGCTGGAAACACCATATATTTT. Translation: CASSWRGQGAGNTIYF.

Regarding this clone: Different DNA sequences within this sample yield the same CDR3. This chain uses TRBV29-1 with TRBJ1-3; the D is unclear. V was clipped by 2 bases and J by 4 bases, with 12 bases between them. The germline gives CDR1 SQVTM, CDR2 ANQGSEA. The CDR3 totals 14 residues. In DNA form, the CDR3 reads TGCAGCGTTGAAACGGGGTTAGGGGGAAACACCATATATTTT. This translates into CSVETGLGGNTIYF.

This chain links TRBV19 with TRBJ1-2; 10 nucleotides agree with TRBD1. The germline CDR1 and CDR2 sequences are LNHDA and SQIVND (reference sequence). The junction had 13 bases not matched to a gene; V was cut back by 7 bases and J by 5 bases. The CDR3 spans 16 residues. The CDR3 loop reads CASTPPGTGVFYGYTF. Written as DNA, the CDR3 is TGTGCCAGTACCCCCCCGGGGACAGGGGTTTTTTATGGCTACACCTTC.

The V call is TRBV6-5, the J call TRBJ1-5; D may be TRBD1 (5 bases). V was trimmed by 7 bases and J by 6 bases, leaving 16 bases between them. Germline V gene sequence: CDR1 MNHEY, CDR2 SVGAGI. This CDR3 has 14 amino acids. The CDR3 loop is CASNVGRLGQPQHF. In DNA form, the CDR3 reads TGTGCCAGCAACGTGGGGCGGTTAGGTCAGCCCCAGCATTTT.

The V gene is TRBV3-1 (or the pseudogene TRBV3-2), the J gene TRBJ1-2; possibly TRBD1 for D (6 bases). CDR1 and CDR2 (germline): LGHDT, YNNKEL (reference sequence). CDR3 length: 14 residues. V was clipped by 1 base and J by 0 bases, with 6 bases between them. CDR3 DNA: TGTGCCAGCAGCCAAGCAGGGGCTAACTATGGCTACACCTTC. The encoded protein is CASSQAGANYGYTF.

The CDR3 sequence is CASSPGHSLPQETQYF. The DNA of the CDR3 is TGCGCCAGCAGCCCGGGACACAGTCTTCCCCAAGAGACCCAGTACTTC. The genes are TRBV5-1 and TRBJ2-5; tentatively, D is TRBD1 (6 bases). Trimming shortened V by 4 bases and J by 1 base, and 17 bases separated the two germline ends. Germline loops: CDR1 SGHRS, CDR2 YFSETQ. The CDR3 is 16 amino acids.

In this sample, this clone turned up once. The chain is built from TRBV9 and TRBJ1-1, with D perhaps TRBD1 (6 bases). Between the trimmed V and J ends, which lost 0 bases and 8 bases, there was a span of 17 bases. Germline V gene sequence: CDR1 SGDLS, CDR2 YYNGEE. The CDR3 contains 15 residues. The chain's CDR3 is CASSVGVAGATEAFF. In nucleotides, the CDR3 is TGTGCCAGCAGCGTAGGGGTGGCAGGGGCGACCGAAGCTTTCTTT.

The chain employs TRBV12-2 and TRBJ1-1; the D call TRBD1 from the table was never checked on the DNA. TRBV12-2 is an annotated pseudogene. CDR3 length: 14 amino acids. CDR3 residues: CASRKDREGTEAFF. The CDR3 bases are TGTGCAAGTCGCAAGGACAGGGAGGGAACTGAAGCTTTCTTT.

In this sample, this clone turned up a few times. V gene TRBV30 combines with J gene TRBJ2-1; 7 bases fit TRBD1. This CDR3 has 13 residues. With V trimmed by 3 bases and J by 7 bases, 6 bases remained unmatched. Germline CDR1 and CDR2: GTSNPN and SVGIG (reference sequence). Written as DNA, the CDR3 is TGTGCCTGGAGAAGGACAGGAAGGAATGAGCAGTTCTTC. Its protein is CAWRRTGRNEQFF. The complete variable domain, with remaining parts taken from reference TRBV30 and TRBJ2-1, reads SQTIHQWPATLVQPVGSPLSLECTVEGTSNPNLYWYRQAAGRGLQLLFYSVGIGQISSEVPQNLSASRPQDRQFILSSKKLLLSDSGFYLCAWRRTGRNEQFFGPGTRLTVL.

The chain couples TRBV13 to TRBJ1-2; 8 positions agree with TRBD1. V lost 5 bases to trimming and J lost 4 bases; unmatched junction nucleotides: 6. The CDR3 extends over 14 amino acids. Germline assignment: CDR1 PRHDT and CDR2 FYEKMQ (reference sequence). The CDR3 DNA is TGTGCCAGCAGCCGTACAGGGGGTATCTATGGCTACACCTTC. Its protein is CASSRTGGIYGYTF. Full variable domain (missing parts from reference TRBV13 and TRBJ1-2): AAGVIQSPRHLIKEKRETATLKCYPIPRHDTVYWYQQGPGQDPQFLISFYEKMQSDKGSIPDRFSAQQFSDYHSELNMSSLELGDSALYFCASSRTGGIYGYTFGSGTRLTVV.

The genes are TRBV6-2 or TRBV6-3 and TRBJ1-5; 8 bases match TRBD1. V lost 5 bases, J lost 9 bases, and 9 bases stayed unmatched. CDR1 MNHEY and CDR2 SVGEGT come from the germline V gene. The CDR3 extends over 14 amino acids. CDR3 region: CASSQGTGQGPQHF. CDR3 DNA sequence: TGTGCCAGCAGTCAGGGGACAGGACAGGGGCCCCAGCATTTT.